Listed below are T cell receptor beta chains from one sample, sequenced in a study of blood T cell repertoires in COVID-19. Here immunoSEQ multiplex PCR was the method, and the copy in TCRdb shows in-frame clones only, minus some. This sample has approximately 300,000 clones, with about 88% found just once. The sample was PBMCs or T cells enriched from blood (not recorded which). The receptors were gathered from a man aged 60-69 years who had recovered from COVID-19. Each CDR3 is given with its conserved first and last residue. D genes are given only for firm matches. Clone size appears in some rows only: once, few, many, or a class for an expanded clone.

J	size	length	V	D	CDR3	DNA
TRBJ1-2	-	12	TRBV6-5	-	CASGSDTYGYTF	TGTGCCAGCGGGTCGGACACCTATGGCTACACCTTC
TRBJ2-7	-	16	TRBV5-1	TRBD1	CASSPPDRDVGYEQYF	TGCGCCAGCAGCCCCCCTGACAGGGATGTGGGCTACGAGCAGTACTTC
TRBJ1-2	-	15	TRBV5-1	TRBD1	CASSLTLTGASGYTF	TGCGCCAGCAGCTTGACCTTGACAGGGGCTTCGGGCTACACCTTC
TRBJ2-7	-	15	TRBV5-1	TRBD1	CASSLGGQGFYEQYF	TGCGCCAGCAGCTTGGGGGGACAGGGATTCTACGAGCAGTACTTC
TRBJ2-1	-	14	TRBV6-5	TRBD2	CASISLAGVNEQFF	TGTGCCAGCATCTCCCTAGCGGGAGTCAATGAGCAGTTCTTC
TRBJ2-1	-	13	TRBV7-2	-	CASRWASYNEQFF	TGTGCCAGCCGGTGGGCTTCCTACAATGAGCAGTTCTTC
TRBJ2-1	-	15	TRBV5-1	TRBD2	CASSLAGREDNEQFF	TGCGCCAGCAGCTTGGCTGGGCGGGAGGACAATGAGCAGTTCTTC
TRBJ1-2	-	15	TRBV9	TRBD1	CASSVDPGQGNGYTF	TGTGCCAGCAGCGTAGACCCCGGACAGGGAAATGGCTACACCTTC
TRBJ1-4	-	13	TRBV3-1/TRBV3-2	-	CASSPYEGGKLFF	TGTGCCAGCAGCCCGTATGAGGGTGGAAAACTGTTTTTT
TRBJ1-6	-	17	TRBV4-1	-	CASSRGRLDGIDSPLHF	TGCGCCAGCAGCCGGGGAAGGCTAGACGGGATCGATTCACCCCTCCACTTT
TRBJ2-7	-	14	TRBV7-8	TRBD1	CASSFPDRAYEQYF	TGTGCCAGCAGCTTCCCGGACAGGGCCTACGAGCAGTACTTC
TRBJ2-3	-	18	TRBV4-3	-	CASSQGVVAWRVTDTQYF	TGCGCCAGCAGCCAAGGGGTAGTCGCGTGGCGGGTCACAGATACGCAGTATTTT
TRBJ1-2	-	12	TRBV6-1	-	CASSESGYGYTF	TGTGCCAGCAGTGAATCGGGCTATGGCTACACCTTC
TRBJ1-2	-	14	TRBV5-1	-	CASSLAVGVRGYTF	TGCGCCAGCAGCTTGGCCGTCGGGGTGCGGGGCTACACCTTC
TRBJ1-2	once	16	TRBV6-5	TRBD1	CASSYSEGGQDYGYTF	TGTGCCAGCAGTTATTCTGAGGGGGGACAGGACTATGGCTACACCTTC
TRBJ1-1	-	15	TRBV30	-	CAWSVGWRENTEAFF	TGTGCCTGGAGTGTAGGGTGGAGGGAGAACACTGAAGCTTTCTTT
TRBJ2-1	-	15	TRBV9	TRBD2	CASSPGTSGHNEQFF	TGTGCCAGCAGCCCAGGCACTAGCGGCCACAATGAGCAGTTCTTC
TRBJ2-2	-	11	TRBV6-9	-	CASSSTPALFF	TGTGCCAGCAGTTCCACTCCTGCGCTGTTTTTT
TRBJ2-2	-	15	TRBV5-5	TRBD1	CASSHGQENTGELFF	TGTGCCAGCAGCCACGGACAGGAGAACACCGGGGAGCTGTTTTTT
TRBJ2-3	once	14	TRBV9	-	CASSVEGLTDTQYF	TGTGCCAGCAGCGTAGAGGGACTCACAGATACGCAGTATTTT
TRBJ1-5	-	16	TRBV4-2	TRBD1	CASSPDRASGDQPQHF	TGTGCCAGCAGCCCGGACAGGGCCTCAGGCGATCAGCCCCAGCATTTT
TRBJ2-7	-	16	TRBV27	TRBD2	CASSPGTSFGSYEQYF	TGTGCCAGCAGTCCCGGGACTAGCTTCGGCTCCTACGAGCAGTACTTC
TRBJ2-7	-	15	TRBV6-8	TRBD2	CASTRRGGLACEQYF	TGTGCCAGCACCCGCCGGGGGGGTCTTGCGTGTGAGCAGTACTTC
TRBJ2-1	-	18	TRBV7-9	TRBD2	CASSPRTSGGLTYNEQFF	TGTGCCAGCAGCCCCCGGACTAGCGGGGGCCTCACCTACAATGAGCAGTTCTTC
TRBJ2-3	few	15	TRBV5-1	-	CASSSGDAMRDTQYF	TGCGCCAGCAGCTCAGGGGACGCAATGCGAGATACGCAGTATTTT
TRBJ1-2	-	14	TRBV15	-	CATSTSGQHYGYTF	TGTGCCACCAGTACCTCGGGACAACATTATGGCTACACCTTC
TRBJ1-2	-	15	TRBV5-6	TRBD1	CASSYGTGRAYGYTF	TGTGCCAGCAGCTATGGGACAGGGCGGGCCTATGGCTACACCTTC
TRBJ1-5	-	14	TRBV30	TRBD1	CAWSQGVLNQPQHF	TGTGCCTGGAGTCAGGGGGTTCTTAATCAGCCCCAGCATTTT
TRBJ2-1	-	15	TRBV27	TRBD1	CASSVDRSSYNEQFF	TGTGCCAGCAGTGTGGACAGGAGCTCCTACAATGAGCAGTTCTTC
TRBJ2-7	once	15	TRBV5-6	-	CASSLERRSSYEQYF	TGTGCCAGCAGCTTGGAAAGGCGGAGCTCCTACGAGCAGTACTTC
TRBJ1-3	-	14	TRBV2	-	CASRQGSAGNTIYF	TGTGCCAGCAGACAGGGTTCGGCCGGAAACACCATATATTTT
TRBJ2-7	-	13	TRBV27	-	CASSLAVSYEQYF	TGTGCCAGCAGTTTAGCAGTTTCCTACGAGCAGTACTTC
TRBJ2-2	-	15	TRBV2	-	CASSWTDHNTGELFF	TGTGCCAGCAGTTGGACAGACCATAACACCGGGGAGCTGTTTTTT
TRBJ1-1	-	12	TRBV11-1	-	CASSSNRDEAFF	TGTGCCAGCAGCTCCAACAGGGACGAAGCTTTCTTT
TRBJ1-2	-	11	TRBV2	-	CAKRGIRGYTF	TGTGCCAAAAGAGGGATCCGTGGCTACACCTTC
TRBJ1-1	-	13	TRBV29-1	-	CSVEATRNTEAFF	TGCAGCGTTGAGGCAACAAGGAACACTGAAGCTTTCTTT
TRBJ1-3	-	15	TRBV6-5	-	CASSSYGVLGNTIYF	TGTGCCAGCAGCTCCTACGGGGTGTTAGGAAACACCATATATTTT
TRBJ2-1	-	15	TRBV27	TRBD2	CASSLSWGGLNEQFF	TGTGCCAGCAGTTTATCTTGGGGGGGTTTAAATGAGCAGTTCTTC
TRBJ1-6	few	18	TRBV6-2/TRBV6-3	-	CASSYSIVSTGNNSPLHF	TGTGCCAGCAGTTACTCGATCGTTTCCACAGGGAACAATTCACCCCTCCACTTT
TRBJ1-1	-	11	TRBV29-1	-	CSVETQIEAFF	TGCAGCGTTGAAACACAGATTGAAGCTTTCTTT
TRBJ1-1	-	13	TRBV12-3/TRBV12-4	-	CASSFRSNTEAFF	TGTGCCAGCAGTTTCCGGTCGAACACTGAAGCTTTCTTT
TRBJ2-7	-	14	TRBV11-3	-	CASSHVGQPHEQYF	TGTGCCAGCAGCCACGTGGGACAACCTCACGAGCAGTACTTC
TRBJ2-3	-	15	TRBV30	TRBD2	CAWWTTSGRVDTQYF	TGTGCCTGGTGGACGACTAGCGGGAGAGTTGATACGCAGTATTTT
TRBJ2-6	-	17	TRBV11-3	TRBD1	CASSIRTGGSGANVLTF	TGTGCCAGCAGCATACGGACAGGGGGGTCTGGGGCCAACGTCCTGACTTTC
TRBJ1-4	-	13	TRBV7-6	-	CASSLNEREKLFF	TGTGCCAGCAGCTTAAATGAGCGCGAAAAACTGTTTTTT
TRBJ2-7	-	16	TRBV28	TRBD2	CASTGLAGSNSYEQYF	TGTGCCAGCACAGGACTAGCGGGTTCCAACTCCTACGAGCAGTACTTC
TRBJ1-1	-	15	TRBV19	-	CASSPDQGSNTEAFF	TGTGCCAGTAGCCCCGACCAGGGAAGTAACACTGAAGCTTTCTTT
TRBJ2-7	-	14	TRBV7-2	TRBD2	CASSLVLRGFEQYF	TGTGCCAGCAGCTTAGTTCTGCGGGGGTTCGAGCAGTACTTC
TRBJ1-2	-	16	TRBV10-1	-	CASSESHSRDFYGYTF	TGCGCCAGCAGTGAGTCCCACAGTCGGGACTTCTATGGCTACACCTTC
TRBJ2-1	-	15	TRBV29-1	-	CSVGVGRGEVGEQFF	TGCAGCGTTGGAGTTGGACGAGGGGAGGTAGGTGAGCAGTTCTTC
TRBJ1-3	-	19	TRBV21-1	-	CASSYPGQGPPYSGNTIYF	TGTGCCAGCAGCTATCCGGGACAGGGGCCGCCCTACTCTGGAAACACCATATATTTT
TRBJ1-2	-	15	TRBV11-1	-	CASSLGGRILYGYTF	TGTGCCAGCAGCTTAGGCGGCCGGATTCTCTATGGCTACACCTTC
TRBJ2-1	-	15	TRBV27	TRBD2	CASAGEGGHYNEQFF	TGTGCCAGCGCCGGGGAGGGAGGACACTACAATGAGCAGTTCTTC
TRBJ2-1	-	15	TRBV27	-	CASSQYTAGQDEQFF	TGTGCCAGCAGCCAATATACGGCGGGGCAGGATGAGCAGTTCTTC
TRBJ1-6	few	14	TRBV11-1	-	CASSLEGRNSPLHF	TGTGCCAGCAGCTTGGAGGGAAGGAATTCACCCCTCCACTTT